This T cell receptor beta chain was obtained from a study of T-cell memory formation after mild COVID-19. Overall study: Clustering of TCRs was largely donor specific. Findings of the study overall: Contracting CD4+ clones sat mainly in CM and EM; CD8+ in EMRA. A second wave expanding day 15 to 37 was CD4+-biased; contracting clones were balanced. Detection of some responders pre-infection suggested pre-existing cross-reactive memory T cells participated.

TCRdb fed the 5' RACE reads into MiXCR, producing one record per CDR3 protein. Found here are 50,000 to 60,000 distinct CDR3 sequences, around a quarter of them singletons; the top ten hold roughly 44%. Turning to this clonotype: Its antigen is not identified.

The clonotype comes from a man aged 18-30 years who had mild COVID-19 (a few samples of this study predate the infection). Cell type and time point are not known. Input material: PBMCs or a T cell subset sorted from them (not recorded which).

CDR3 coding DNA: TGCGCCAGCAGCCAAGTTTGGGGTGCCACAGATACGCAGTATTTT. It specifies CASSQVWGATDTQYF. The chain combines TRBV4-1 with TRBJ2-3; no clear D gene. Trimming cost V 1 base and J 2 bases, with 10 bases left between them. CDR1 and CDR2 from the germline V gene are MGHRA and YSYEKL. There are 15 residues in the CDR3.